These 7 T cell receptor beta chains were sequenced from one sample in a study of T cell repertoires in cytomegalovirus infection. One entry per CDR3 protein results from TCRdb running MiXCR on the reads. In the table there are about 320,000 distinct CDR3 sequences, over 7.5% of which are singletons. Sequenced input: PBMCs. The source is a human donor in good health (CMV status not recorded). Some clones in this sample may be carry-over from other donors' samples.

This clonotype has just a few counts. The chain employs TRBV23-1 and TRBJ1-5; D is unresolved. Being an ORF, TRBV23-1 has a function that is uncertain. The CDR3 sequence is 17 residues long. Between the trimmed V and J ends, which lost 4 bases and 0 bases, there was a span of 16 bases. CDR3 bases: TGCGCCAGCAGTCCTACGAAACGGAGTAATAGCAATCAGCCCCAGCATTTT. Translated, it gives CASSPTKRSNSNQPQHF.

The CDR3 loop reads CASSLVRSNTDTQYF. CDR3 DNA: TGTGCCAGCAGCTTAGTGAGGTCCAACACAGATACGCAGTATTTT. The rearrangement uses TRBV7-2 and TRBJ2-3; no reliable D call. Germline CDR1 and CDR2: SGHTA and FQGNSA. Trimming stripped 1 base from V and 2 bases from J, with 10 bases between. The length of the CDR3 is 15 residues.

This clonotype was found a few times. The V gene is TRBV4-1, the J gene TRBJ1-1; weak D call: TRBD1 (5 bases). V was trimmed by 2 bases and J by 4 bases, leaving 11 bases between them. The germline gives CDR1 MGHRA, CDR2 YSYEKL. This CDR3 region has 14 residues. CDR3 bases: TGCGCCAGCAGCCAAACATTGGGGGGCACTGAAGCTTTCTTT. It specifies CASSQTLGGTEAFF.

V gene TRBV5-6 combines with J gene TRBJ2-5, with D perhaps TRBD2 (6 bases). Germline V gene data show CDR1 as SGHDT and CDR2 as YYEEEE. The CDR3 sequence is 16 residues long. Trimming pared 2 bases from V and 5 bases from J, leaving 19 bases between. Here the CDR3 DNA reads TGTGCCAGCAGCTTTTCCGTCCGGGGGTTGGGGGAGACCCAGTACTTC. As protein: CASSFSVRGLGETQYF. The full variable domain, completed using reference TRBV5-6 and TRBJ2-5, is DAGVTQSPTHLIKTRGQQVTLRCSPKSGHDTVSWYQQALGQGPQFIFQYYEEEERQRGNFPDRFSGHQFPNYSSELNVNALLLGDSALYLCASSFSVRGLGETQYFGPGTRLLVL.

This clonotype was detected only a few times. The genes are TRBV28 and TRBJ2-7; 8 positions match TRBD1. The V and J ends lost 3 bases and 3 bases, in that order; junction bases with no gene match: 7. The CDR3 has 15 residues. CDR1 is MDHEN, CDR2 SYDVKM, per germline. The CDR3 nucleotides are TGTGCCAGCAGTTTCATCGGTACAGGGGGCTACGAGCAGTACTTC. Amino acids: CASSFIGTGGYEQYF.

This clonotype has just a few counts. This CDR3 reads CASSLEAELNTEAFF. The CDR3 DNA follows: TGTGCCAGCAGCTTGGAGGCGGAGTTGAACACTGAAGCTTTCTTT. V and J are TRBV5-6 and TRBJ1-1, with unresolved D. Per the germline V gene, CDR1 is SGHDT and CDR2 is YYEEEE. Trimming cost V 0 bases and J 0 bases, with 9 bases left between them. This CDR3 is 15 amino acids long.

V is TRBV11-2 and J is TRBJ1-3; TRBD1 matches 7 bases. Germline V gene sequence: CDR1 SGHAT, CDR2 FQNNGV. The CDR3 length is 15 residues. V lost 5 bases and J lost 9; bases outside the gene matches: 13. The DNA for the CDR3 is TGTGCCAGCAGCGCAAGACAGGGCGCGCCGTCCACCATATATTTT. Translating gives CASSARQGAPSTIYF.